One sample yielded the 27 T cell receptor beta chains listed below, sequenced in a study of T cell repertoires in cytomegalovirus infection. In TCRdb, the reads were re-called with MiXCR into one record per CDR3 protein. The table lists around 100,000 distinct CDR3 sequences, 16% of them singletons. Sequencing was carried out using PBMCs. The receptors were gathered from a human donor in good health (CMV status not recorded). Some clones in this sample may be carry-over from other donors' samples.

Comments on this clonotype: A junction boundary mismatches the germline segment, possibly from a read error. This rearrangement joins TRBV7-2 to TRBJ2-2; perhaps TRBD2 as D (6 bases). Germline lookup yields CDR1 SGHTA and CDR2 FQGNSA. CDR3 length equals 17 residues. CDR3 nucleotide sequence: TGTGCCAGCAACCAAGGTTCCGGACTATCTAAATCCGGGGAGCTGTATTTT. It encodes CASNQGSGLSKSGELYF.

This clonotype was detected ten times or more. The CDR3 coding sequence is TGTGCCAGCAGCCAGCGGACAGGGAGGCCGAGCTCCTATAATTCACCCCTCCACTTT. Translating gives CASSQRTGRPSSYNSPLHF. The chain employs TRBV7-2 and TRBJ1-6; 8 bases align to TRBD1. The CDR3 runs to 19 residues. CDR1 and CDR2 (germline): SGHTA, FQGNSA. Unmatched junction bases numbered 12, after V lost 5 bases and J lost 0 bases.

As concerns this clonotype: This may arise from a read error, as a much more abundant clone is one base away. The chain is built from TRBV7-2 and TRBJ1-1; unclear D gene. CDR3 length equals 14 residues. Trimming removed 7 bases from V and 5 bases from J, with 17 bases in between. Germline-derived CDR1 and CDR2 are SGHTA and FQGNSA. CDR3: CASTQELGRTEAFF. The CDR3 DNA follows: TGTGCCAGCACCCAAGAGCTGGGGAGGACTGAAGCTTTCTTT.

This clonotype has only a few counts. The chain recombines TRBV6-2 or TRBV6-3 with TRBJ2-7; D is possibly TRBD1 or TRBD2 (5 bases each). Trimming removed 6 bases from V and 4 bases from J, with 16 bases in between. The CDR3 totals 14 residues. Germline V gene lookup returns CDR1 MNHEY and CDR2 SVGEGT. The DNA of the CDR3 is TGTGCCAGCAGGATACCGGGACGTAGTTACGAGCAGTACTTC. As protein: CASRIPGRSYEQYF.

The chain is built from TRBV7-2 and TRBJ1-5; D possibly corresponds to TRBD1 (5 bases). The germline CDR1 and CDR2 sequences are SGHTA and FQGNSA. CDR3 length equals 13 residues. CDR3 residues: CDRSFGHDQPQHF. In DNA, the CDR3 is TGTGACCGCAGCTTCGGACACGATCAGCCCCAGCATTTT.

There are many counts of this clonotype. The chain uses TRBV7-2 and TRBJ1-2; perhaps TRBD1 as D (5 bases). Trimming took off 2 bases at V and 7 bases at J, with 14 bases between the two ends. Germline-derived CDR1 and CDR2 are SGHTA and FQGNSA. The CDR3 has 14 amino acids. This CDR3 is CASSLRSRAGGYTF. As DNA, the CDR3 is TGTGCCAGCAGCTTAAGGTCCAGGGCAGGTGGCTACACCTTC.

The rearrangement links TRBV5-4 to TRBJ2-3, with 7 positions matching TRBD1. Germline CDR1 and CDR2: SGHNT and YYREEE (reference sequence). The CDR3 is made up of 15 amino acids. The V segment lost 5 bases and the J segment 4 bases; nucleotides outside the gene matches: 10. The chain's CDR3 is CASRLGQNSADTQYF. In DNA form, the CDR3 reads TGTGCCAGCAGACTGGGACAGAATAGCGCAGATACGCAGTATTTT.

Ten or more counts support this clonotype. This sequence joins TRBV12-3 or TRBV12-4 and TRBJ2-3, with D unclear. Trimming pared 6 bases from V and 2 bases from J, leaving 9 bases between. The CDR3 runs 13 residues. The CDR3 here is CASRSEPTDTQYF. CDR3 coding DNA: TGTGCCAGCAGGTCGGAGCCCACAGATACGCAGTATTTT.

This clonotype came up a few times. The chain links TRBV15 to TRBJ2-7; a weak D match, TRBD1 (5 bases). This CDR3 region has 16 residues. V gave up 1 base and J gave up 0 bases, with 13 bases separating them. Germline CDR1 LNHNV, CDR2 YYDKDF (reference sequence). CDR3: CATSRATGLSSYEQYF. In nucleotides, the CDR3 is TGTGCCACCAGCAGAGCAACAGGCCTTAGCTCCTACGAGCAGTACTTC.

This clonotype turned up a few times. The V call is TRBV24-1, the J call TRBJ2-1, with D possibly TRBD1 on 5 matching bases. The CDR3 length is 13 residues. The germline CDR1 and CDR2 sequences are KGHDR and SFDVKD. V lost 10 bases and J lost 3, with 12 bases in between. The CDR3 sequence: CATARGHYNEQFF. The CDR3 DNA reads TGTGCCACGGCTCGAGGACACTACAATGAGCAGTTCTTC.

In its sample, this clonotype was seen many times. This rearrangement joins TRBV7-8 to TRBJ2-1, with 8 bases fitting TRBD1. CDR1 is SGHVS, CDR2 FQNEAQ, per germline. The CDR3 totals 15 residues. V shed 5 bases and J 3 bases; nucleotides not matched to a gene: 6. CDR3 DNA: TGTGCCAGCAGCCCTAGGACAGGGAGCTACAATGAGCAGTTCTTC. It specifies CASSPRTGSYNEQFF.

This clonotype appeared a few times. A much larger clone is a single base away; this may be a read error. The rearrangement joins TRBV7-2 to TRBJ2-1; D is uncertain. Germline V gene lookup returns CDR1 SGHTA and CDR2 FQGNSA. The CDR3 contains 15 residues. V was pared by 4 bases and J by 4 bases, with 14 bases between. CDR3 DNA sequence: TGTGCCAGCAGCTCCCCCTTGCCAACATACAATGAGCAGTTCTTC. Protein product: CASSSPLPTYNEQFF. The whole variable domain, filled in from reference TRBV7-2 and TRBJ2-1, reads GAGVSQSPSNKVTEKGKDVELRCDPISGHTALYWYRQSLGQGLEFLIYFQGNSAPDKSGLPSDRFSAERTGGSVSTLTIQRTQQEDSAVYLCASSSPLPTYNEQFFGPGTRLTVL.

This clonotype occurred many times. This chain uses TRBV6-1 with TRBJ2-7; possibly TRBD2 for D (5 bases). V was shortened by 4 bases and J by 1 base, with 8 bases between the two germline ends. Germline values: CDR1 MNHNS, CDR2 SASEGT. The CDR3 extends over 13 amino acids. The CDR3 spells CASSAGISYEQYF. CDR3 sequence (DNA): TGTGCCAGCAGTGCCGGGATTTCCTACGAGCAGTACTTC.

A word on this clonotype: Because it lacks the conserved phenylalanine or tryptophan at the end, this CDR3 is likely a read error. Because the CDR3's place on the DNA is in doubt, the DNA is left out and the CDR3 is given as listed by TCRdb. The chain links TRBV12-3 or TRBV12-4 to TRBJ1-1; the listed D gene, TRBD1, was not tested against the DNA. From its first to its last residue, the CDR3 has 14 amino acids. The CDR3 loop is CASSLARGTGYIGV.

This clonotype was detected only a few times. This chain connects TRBV3-1 to TRBJ1-3; D is uncertain. The ends were cut back, 8 bases at V and 0 bases at J, with 11 bases in the middle. Germline CDR1 is LGHDT and CDR2 is YNNKEL (reference sequence). The CDR3 extends over 14 amino acids. CDR3 DNA: TGTGCCAGCCGTCCTTCCTTCTCTGGAAACACCATATATTTT. It translates to CASRPSFSGNTIYF.

The sample holds many counts of this clonotype. The V call is TRBV7-2, the J call TRBJ1-2; D not resolved. CDR1 SGHTA and CDR2 FQGNSA come from the germline V gene. This CDR3 region has 13 residues. The V end was cut by 5 bases, the J end by 7 bases, with 14 bases between. CDR3 nucleotide sequence: TGTGCCAGCAGCCCGGACTTGTCGAGTGGCTACACCTTC. The encoded protein is CASSPDLSSGYTF.

This clonotype was seen many times. The V gene is TRBV4-1, the J gene TRBJ2-3; 10 nucleotides line up with TRBD2. This CDR3 region has 16 residues. The V segment lost 3 bases and the J segment 1 base; nucleotides outside the gene matches: 4. Germline lookup yields CDR1 MGHRA and CDR2 YSYEKL. The CDR3 bases are TGCGCCAGCAGCCACGGACTAGCGGATCGCACAGATACGCAGTATTTT. Translation: CASSHGLADRTDTQYF.

This clonotype showed up just a few times. The rearrangement joins TRBV2 to TRBJ1-2, with a weak D call TRBD1 (5 bases). The V gene's germline CDR1 is SNHLY and CDR2 FYNNEI. This CDR3 has 14 residues. V was clipped by 6 bases and J by 2 bases, with 13 bases between them. In DNA form, the CDR3 reads TGTGCCAGCAGCGACCGGGGGAGAAACTATGGCTACACCTTC. It is translated as CASSDRGRNYGYTF.

This chain uses TRBV30 with TRBJ2-3; D is uncertain. V was pared by 4 bases and J by 5 bases, with 10 bases between. CDR1 is GTSNPN, CDR2 SVGIG, per germline (reference sequence). The CDR3 has 12 amino acids. In nucleotides, the CDR3 is TGTGCCTGGACCCGGAAACAAGATACGCAGTATTTT. It specifies CAWTRKQDTQYF.

V and J are TRBV14 and TRBJ1-6; D not resolved. Germline-derived CDR1 and CDR2 are SGHDN and FVKESK. V was cut by 0 bases and J by 10 bases, with 13 bases left in between. The CDR3 contains 15 residues. DNA for the CDR3: TGTGCCAGCAGCCAAGAAACAGCCTTACGGTCACCCCTCCACTTT. Amino acids: CASSQETALRSPLHF.

This clonotype was counted ten times or more. The chain uses TRBV7-2 and TRBJ2-5, with 7 positions matching TRBD1. With 5 bases clipped from V and 5 bases from J, the junction kept 11 bases outside the gene matches. This CDR3 has 15 amino acids. The germline V gene has CDR1 SGHTA and CDR2 FQGNSA. The CDR3 sequence is CASSRGQIASETQYF. The CDR3 DNA is TGTGCCAGCAGCCGGGGACAGATAGCCTCGGAGACCCAGTACTTC.

This clonotype was observed a few times. The V call is TRBV7-2, the J call TRBJ2-5; TRBD1 aligns across 8 bases. The V segment lost 1 base and the J segment 5 bases; nucleotides outside the gene matches: 6. The CDR3 contains 15 residues. Germline CDR1 reads SGHTA; CDR2 reads FQGNSA. The CDR3 loop reads CASSLVGDRFETQYF. CDR3 DNA: TGTGCCAGCAGCTTAGTAGGGGACAGGTTTGAGACCCAGTACTTC. The variable domain in full, with the rest retrieved from reference TRBV7-2 and TRBJ2-5, is GAGVSQSPSNKVTEKGKDVELRCDPISGHTALYWYRQSLGQGLEFLIYFQGNSAPDKSGLPSDRFSAERTGGSVSTLTIQRTQQEDSAVYLCASSLVGDRFETQYFGPGTRLLVL.

In regard to this clonotype: This may be a read error: a much more frequent sequence differs by one nucleotide. V gene TRBV7-3 combines with J gene TRBJ2-3; possibly TRBD2 for D (5 bases). The length of the CDR3 is 12 residues. V lost 5 bases to trimming and J lost 8 bases, with 11 bases between them. Germline lookup yields CDR1 SGHTA and CDR2 FQGTGA. CDR3 nucleotide sequence: TGTGCCAGCAGCACGGACTGGAGTACGCAGTATTTT. Its protein product is CASSTDWSTQYF.

This clonotype was seen a few times. The chain has TRBV5-4 and TRBJ2-3; perhaps TRBD1 as D (6 bases). Looked up from germline, CDR1 is SGHNT and CDR2 is YYREEE (reference sequence). This CDR3 contains 16 residues. V was clipped by 4 bases and J by 3 bases, with 18 bases between them. The CDR3 protein is CASSGERQASTDTQYF. The CDR3 nucleotides are TGTGCCAGCAGCGGGGAAAGACAGGCATCTACAGATACGCAGTATTTT.

This clonotype was picked up many times. The chain couples TRBV7-2 to TRBJ2-5, with D possibly matching TRBD2 (5 bases). There are 15 residues in the CDR3. CDR1 is SGHTA and CDR2 is FQGNSA in the germline V gene. V was trimmed by 4 bases and J by 3 bases, leaving 15 bases between them. CDR3 sequence (DNA): TGTGCCAGCAGCTCCCCCCGGGATCTAAAAGAGACCCAGTACTTC. As protein: CASSSPRDLKETQYF.

This clonotype turned up a few times. CDR3 residues: CASSLRTGGAEQFF. DNA for the CDR3: TGCGCCAGCAGCCTAAGAACAGGGGGCGCTGAGCAGTTCTTC. V and J are TRBV4-1 and TRBJ2-1; TRBD1 agrees at 9 bases. The CDR3 contains 14 residues. Trimming cost V 4 bases and J 9 bases; bases outside gene matches: 7. The germline CDR1 and CDR2 sequences are MGHRA and YSYEKL.

As concerns this clonotype: A single base separates this from a much larger clone, so it may be a read error. This chain joins TRBV7-2 and TRBJ2-5, with D unresolved. The CDR3 is made up of 14 amino acids. V shed 5 bases and J shed 1 base, with 11 bases lying between them. CDR1 SGHTA and CDR2 FQGNSA come from the germline V gene. The CDR3 region is CASSAGRCQETQYF. CDR3 nucleotide sequence: TGTGCCAGCAGCGCCGGACGATGCCAAGAGACCCAGTACTTC.